Below are 4 T cell receptor beta chains sequenced from a single sample in a study of T cells in Graves' hyperthyroidism and ophthalmopathy. The investigators amplified TCR beta CDR3 regions from RNA transcripts. A set of HTBI primers served as the primers for a first-round RT-PCR of the TCR CDR3. A single record per CDR3 protein comes from TCRdb applying MiXCR to the multiplex PCR reads. The table lists 450,000 to 650,000 distinct CDR3 sequences, roughly 17% of them singletons, with roughly 15% in the top ten. The source material was blood. These receptors were taken from a woman aged 18 to 35 with Graves' ophthalmopathy.

This sequence joins TRBV19 and TRBJ2-2, with D uncertain. Trimming removed 7 bases at V and 5 bases at J, with 11 bases between. The CDR3 loop spans 13 amino acids. CDR1 is LNHDA, CDR2 SQIVND, per germline (reference sequence). The CDR3: CASMIWGTGELFF. The CDR3 DNA reads as TGTGCCAGTATGATTTGGGGAACCGGGGAGCTGTTTTTT.

This clonotype has a handful of counts. The gene calls are TRBV6-1 and TRBJ2-7, with D possibly TRBD1 on 6 matching bases. The CDR3 has 14 residues. Deletions cut 6 bases from V and 2 bases from J, with 14 bases between. Germline assignment: CDR1 MNHNS and CDR2 SASEGT. In nucleotides, the CDR3 is TGTGCCAGCAGAGCGACAGGTTCAACCTACGAGCAGTACTTC. Amino acids: CASRATGSTYEQYF.

The V call is TRBV4-1, the J call TRBJ1-2; 7 nucleotides line up with TRBD1. V was pared by 0 bases and J by 3 bases, with 4 bases of the junction left unmatched. Germline V CDR1 and CDR2: MGHRA, YSYEKL. CDR3 length: 15 residues. CDR3 protein: CASSQDIQGDYGYTF. CDR3 in DNA: TGCGCCAGCAGCCAAGATATTCAGGGGGACTATGGCTACACCTTC.

This clonotype occurred a few times. The chain has TRBV5-4 and TRBJ1-2; D may be TRBD1 (6 bases). V gave up 4 bases and J gave up 8 bases, with 21 bases separating them. The CDR3 loop spans 15 amino acids. Germline V gene data show CDR1 as SGHNT and CDR2 as YYREEE (reference sequence). CDR3 nucleotides: TGTGCCAGCAGCCGAACCAGGGGTTCCTCGAACGGCTACACCTTC. Translating gives CASSRTRGSSNGYTF. Looking up the rest from reference TRBV5-4 and TRBJ1-2 gives the full variable domain: ETGVTQSPTHLIKTRGQQVTLRCSSQSGHNTVSWYQQALGQGPQFIFQYYREEENGRGNFPPRFSGLQFPNYSSELNVNALELDDSALYLCASSRTRGSSNGYTFGSGTRLTVV.